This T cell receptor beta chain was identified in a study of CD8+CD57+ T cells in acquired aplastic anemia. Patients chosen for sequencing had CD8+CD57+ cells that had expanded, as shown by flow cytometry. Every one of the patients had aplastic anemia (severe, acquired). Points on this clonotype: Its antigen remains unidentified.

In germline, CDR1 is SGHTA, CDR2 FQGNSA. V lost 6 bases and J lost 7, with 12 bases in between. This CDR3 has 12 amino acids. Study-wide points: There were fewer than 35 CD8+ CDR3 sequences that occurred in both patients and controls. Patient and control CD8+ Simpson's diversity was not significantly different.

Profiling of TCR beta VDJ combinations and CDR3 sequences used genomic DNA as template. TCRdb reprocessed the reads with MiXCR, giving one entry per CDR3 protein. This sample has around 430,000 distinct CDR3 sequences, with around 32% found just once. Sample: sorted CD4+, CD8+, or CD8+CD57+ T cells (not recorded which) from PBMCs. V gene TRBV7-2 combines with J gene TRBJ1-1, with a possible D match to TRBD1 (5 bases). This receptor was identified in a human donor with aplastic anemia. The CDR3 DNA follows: TGTGCCAGCAGTCGTCAGGGAAATGAAGCTTTCTTT. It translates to CASSRQGNEAFF.